This T cell receptor beta chain is from a study of cytomegalovirus exposure and HLA in healthy donors. Primers included in the PCR were 60 Vbeta and 13 Jbeta primers. Using immunoSEQ multiplex PCR, the repertoire was profiled, and TCRdb retains in-frame clones only, with some absent. The table has under 200,000 clones, more than 60% seen once; the top ten hold 3.1%. CDR3 length equals 17 residues. CDR1 SGHRS and CDR2 YFSETQ come from the germline V gene. V shed 0 bases, J shed 2 bases, and the junction held 4 bases outside the gene matches. Sequencing was done on a sample of PBMCs. The receptor was isolated from a female donor in good health and CMV-seronegative. J is TRBJ2-1 and V is TRBV5-1; 11 bases line up with TRBD2. CDR3 DNA sequence: TGCGCCAGCAGCTTGGGTAGCGGGAGGGATGCCTACAATGAGCAGTTCTTC. Protein: CASSLGSGRDAYNEQFF.